The 26 T cell receptor beta chains below come from one sample, sequenced in a study of T cell repertoires in cytomegalovirus infection. Their cognate antigens are unknown. MiXCR was run by TCRdb on the reads, yielding one entry per CDR3 protein. The top ten hold roughly 13% of the sample, which has some 350,000 distinct CDR3 sequences, roughly 36% seen once. The sequenced sample was cultured PBMCs, obtained from culture after CMV antigen stimulation. These receptors were collected from a human donor in good health (CMV status not recorded). Some clones in this sample may be carry-over from other donors' samples.

This clonotype appeared once. This chain connects TRBV7-2 to TRBJ2-5; 12 positions match TRBD2. The length of the CDR3 is 17 residues. With V trimmed by 2 bases and J by 4 bases, 8 bases remained unmatched. Germline CDR1 is SGHTA and CDR2 is FQGNSA. CDR3 coding DNA: TGTGCCAGCAGCTTATTTGCTAGCGGGAGGGCCGGAGAGACCCAGTACTTC. Protein product: CASSLFASGRAGETQYF.

A single count supports this clonotype. This chain connects TRBV5-4 to TRBJ2-6; D is uncertain. V lost 1 base and J lost 0, with 5 bases in between. From germline, CDR1 is SGHNT and CDR2 YYREEE (reference sequence). This CDR3 is built from 15 residues. DNA for the CDR3: TGTGCCAGCAGCTTGCTGACCTCTGGGGCCAACGTCCTGACTTTC. The encoded protein is CASSLLTSGANVLTF.

CDR3 sequence reads: CATSRGMSVARGLDEQFF. CDR3 bases: TGTGCCACCAGCAGAGGTATGTCGGTAGCGAGAGGACTCGATGAGCAGTTCTTC. V gene TRBV15 combines with J gene TRBJ2-1; possibly TRBD2 for D (5 bases). Germline V gives CDR1 LNHNV, CDR2 YYDKDF (reference sequence). The CDR3 has 18 amino acids. V lost 1 base, J lost 8 bases, and 24 bases lay in between.

The chain uses TRBV12-3 or TRBV12-4 and TRBJ2-1; 11 bases agree with TRBD2. This CDR3 is 14 amino acids long. The V and J ends lost 10 bases and 6 bases, in that order; junction bases with no gene match: 8. CDR3 nucleotides: TGTGCCACCAGGGTAGCGGGAGGGCCCAATGAGCAGTTCTTC. Translating it yields CATRVAGGPNEQFF.

In its sample, this clonotype was seen a few times. The CDR3 sequence: CASSLTSGGSYEQYF. Written as DNA, the CDR3 is TGTGCCAGCAGTTTAACGTCAGGGGGCTCCTACGAGCAGTACTTC. The rearrangement uses TRBV28 and TRBJ2-7; TRBD1 aligns across 7 bases. V shed 2 bases and J 0 bases; nucleotides not matched to a gene: 4. The CDR3 runs 15 residues. Germline loops: CDR1 MDHEN, CDR2 SYDVKM. The whole variable domain, remainder taken from reference TRBV28 and TRBJ2-7, is DVKVTQSSRYLVKRTGEKVFLECVQDMDHENMFWYRQDPGLGLRLIYFSYDVKMKEKGDIPEGYSVSREKKERFSLILESASTNQTSMYLCASSLTSGGSYEQYFGPGTRLTVT.

V usage is TRBV28 and J usage is TRBJ1-2; D gene uncertain. V lost 4 bases and J 0 bases, leaving 9 bases between the germline ends. CDR1 is MDHEN and CDR2 is SYDVKM in the germline V gene. The CDR3 contains 14 residues. CDR3 sequence (DNA): TGTGCCAGCAGTTCCCCAACAGCTAACTATGGCTACACCTTC. Encoded protein: CASSSPTANYGYTF.

The sample holds many counts of this clonotype. The chain has TRBV14 and TRBJ2-7; TRBD1 matches at 8 bases. This CDR3 spans 12 amino acids. CDR1 and CDR2 (germline): SGHDN, FVKESK. V was clipped by 4 bases and J by 6 bases; unmatched bases: 2. CDR3 residues: CASSPGGPEQYF. In DNA, the CDR3 is TGTGCCAGCAGCCCAGGGGGCCCCGAGCAGTACTTC.

The V call is TRBV7-2, the J call TRBJ2-2; possible D gene TRBD2, 5 bases. The germline V gene encodes CDR1 SGHTA and CDR2 FQGNSA. The CDR3 contains 15 residues. V lost 1 base to trimming and J lost 4 bases, with 10 bases between them. CDR3 sequence: CASSLGGAITGELFF. CDR3 DNA sequence: TGTGCCAGCAGCTTAGGGGGAGCAATCACCGGGGAGCTGTTTTTT.

The gene calls are TRBV2 and TRBJ2-1, with D possibly matching TRBD2 (6 bases). Deletions cut 4 bases from V and 1 base from J, with 8 bases between. The CDR3 spans 14 residues. The germline V gene encodes CDR1 SNHLY and CDR2 FYNNEI. The CDR3 DNA is TGTGCCAGCAGTGCTAGCGATTCCTACAATGAGCAGTTCTTC. Translation: CASSASDSYNEQFF.

The V gene is TRBV12-3 or TRBV12-4, the J gene TRBJ1-2; 8 bases line up with TRBD1. V lost 5 bases, J lost 2 bases, and 7 bases stayed unmatched. This CDR3 is 15 amino acids long. For the CDR3, the DNA is TGTGCCAGCAGTAGCCGGACAGGGAAAAACTATGGCTACACCTTC. It is translated as CASSSRTGKNYGYTF.

This clonotype was seen a handful of times. The chain couples TRBV19 to TRBJ2-5, with 8 positions matching TRBD2. This CDR3 has 15 amino acids. The ends lost 10 bases at V and 2 bases at J; junction bases unmatched: 12. Germline values: CDR1 LNHDA, CDR2 SQIVND (reference sequence). CDR3 sequence (DNA): TGTGCCACCTGGGGGCCCGGGAGGGTTCAAGAGACCCAGTACTTC. Amino acid sequence: CATWGPGRVQETQYF.

There are many counts of this clonotype. CDR3 region: CASGRPGGPQHF. In nucleotides, the CDR3 is TGTGCCAGCGGTCGGCCCGGTGGGCCCCAGCATTTT. The chain couples TRBV6-1 to TRBJ1-5; D unresolved. The CDR3 has 12 residues. Germline CDR1 and CDR2: MNHNS and SASEGT. The V end was cut by 8 bases, the J end by 9 bases, with 14 bases between.

This clonotype was seen a handful of times. This chain uses TRBV6-5 with TRBJ2-6; D perhaps matches TRBD1 (6 bases). Germline V gene sequence: CDR1 MNHEY, CDR2 SVGAGI. Trimming removed 0 bases from V and 2 bases from J, with 17 bases in between. The CDR3 runs to 19 residues. The CDR3 coding sequence is TGTGCCAGCAGTTACTCCCAGGGACATGTGCGAGCTGGGGCCAACGTCCTGACTTTC. Encoded protein: CASSYSQGHVRAGANVLTF.

On this clonotype: A read error may account for a junction end that differs from germline. Written as DNA, the CDR3 is TGTGCCAGCAGCTTAGGAGCCTCTACTGGGCAGCCCCGGCATTTT. Its translation: CASSLGASTGQPRHF. The gene calls are TRBV7-2 and TRBJ1-5; D not resolved. Germline V gene sequence: CDR1 SGHTA, CDR2 FQGNSA. The CDR3 totals 15 residues.

This clonotype has only a few counts. The gene calls are TRBV24-1 and TRBJ2-1; 8 bases are shared with TRBD2. This CDR3 is built from 15 residues. Germline V gives CDR1 KGHDR, CDR2 SFDVKD. The trim removed 7 bases at V and 7 bases at J, leaving 11 bases unmatched. The CDR3: CATRQPPGLGNEQFF. CDR3 nucleotides: TGTGCCACCAGACAACCCCCGGGACTAGGGAATGAGCAGTTCTTC.

This clonotype was detected a few times. This chain joins TRBV4-3 and TRBJ2-3; 10 bases agree with TRBD2. V dropped 2 bases and J dropped 0; count of bases not matched to a gene: 11. CDR1 LGHNA and CDR2 YSLEER come from the germline V gene. The CDR3 extends over 19 amino acids. For the CDR3, the DNA is TGCGCCAGCAGCCAATCTGCGTGGGGACTAGCGCGTAGCACAGATACGCAGTATTTT. Amino acid sequence: CASSQSAWGLARSTDTQYF.

The chain uses TRBV11-2 and TRBJ2-7, with D hard to call. Germline CDR1 reads SGHAT; CDR2 reads FQNNGV. The V end lost 5 bases, the J end lost 4 bases, and 12 bases lay between the germline ends. The CDR3 length is 13 residues. CDR3 amino acids: CASSGIDRYEQYF. CDR3 nucleotide sequence: TGTGCCAGCAGCGGGATTGACCGTTACGAGCAGTACTTC.

The sample holds one count of this clonotype. The chain employs TRBV20-1 and TRBJ1-1; TRBD1 might be the D (5 bases). Germline CDR1 reads DFQATT; CDR2 reads SNEGSKA (reference sequence). The CDR3 sequence is 13 residues long. V gave up 5 bases and J gave up 2 bases, with 12 bases separating them. For the CDR3, the DNA is TGCAGTGCTCCTCCCACAGGAAACACTGAAGCTTTCTTT. Encoded protein: CSAPPTGNTEAFF.

In this sample, this clonotype turned up a few times. V gene TRBV25-1 combines with J gene TRBJ1-4; TRBD1 agrees at 12 bases. CDR1 is MGHDK and CDR2 is SYGVNS in the germline V gene. The junction had 9 bases not matched to a gene; V was cut back by 1 base and J by 3 bases. The CDR3 contains 19 residues. Written as DNA, the CDR3 is TGTGCCAGCAGTGAATTGGTAGGGACAGGGGGCTCTGCTAATGAAAAACTGTTTTTT. It codes for CASSELVGTGGSANEKLFF.

There are a few counts of this clonotype. The V gene is TRBV27, the J gene TRBJ2-1; a weak D match, TRBD1 (6 bases). CDR1 is MNHEY and CDR2 is SMNVEV in the germline V gene (reference sequence). V dropped 5 bases and J dropped 4 bases, with 12 bases sitting between them. The CDR3 runs 14 residues. The CDR3 DNA reads as TGTGCCAGCAGTCCCGGACAGAGATACAATGAGCAGTTCTTC. This codes for CASSPGQRYNEQFF.

The chain recombines TRBV19 with TRBJ1-5; D may be TRBD1 (5 bases). The CDR3 covers 14 residues. The V end was cut by 5 bases, the J end by 7 bases, with 15 bases between. The germline CDR1 and CDR2 sequences are LNHDA and SQIVND (reference sequence). CDR3 in amino acids: CASSPQESGQPQHF. The CDR3 DNA reads TGTGCCAGTAGTCCACAGGAATCGGGACAGCCCCAGCATTTT.

This clonotype was observed many times. The rearrangement links TRBV7-2 to TRBJ1-6; D is unresolved. CDR1 and CDR2 from the germline V gene are SGHTA and FQGNSA. Deletions cut 1 base from V and 8 bases from J, with 15 bases between. The CDR3 loop spans 16 amino acids. In DNA form, the CDR3 reads TGTGCCAGCAGCTTAGGTAGCGGCAGAAGACATTCACCCCTCCACTTT. The encoded protein is CASSLGSGRRHSPLHF.

The rearrangement uses TRBV28 and TRBJ2-1, with D possibly matching TRBD1 (10 bases). Between the trimmed V and J ends, which lost 5 bases and 4 bases, there was a span of 15 bases. CDR1 is MDHEN and CDR2 is SYDVKM in the germline V gene. This CDR3 region has 15 residues. The CDR3 protein is CASSLAGQGYNEQFF. CDR3 DNA: TGTGCCAGCAGTCTAGCGGGACAGGGGTACAATGAGCAGTTCTTC.

In this sample, this clonotype turned up a few times. The chain links TRBV7-9 to TRBJ2-1, with TRBD2 matching 11 bases. CDR3 size: 17 residues. CDR1 is SEHNR and CDR2 is FQNEAQ in the germline V gene (reference sequence). Unmatched junction bases numbered 5, after V lost 4 bases and J lost 0 bases. CDR3 nucleotide sequence: TGTGCCAGCAGCTCCTTAGCGGGAGGGAGCTCCTACAATGAGCAGTTCTTC. Translation gives CASSSLAGGSSYNEQFF.

A few counts support this clonotype. The V gene is TRBV7-2, the J gene TRBJ2-1, with D perhaps given as TRBD1 or TRBD2 (5 bases each). CDR3 length: 14 residues. V shed 5 bases and J shed 6 bases, with 14 bases lying between them. Per the germline V gene, CDR1 is SGHTA and CDR2 is FQGNSA. The CDR3 DNA is TGTGCCAGCAGCCCGCCTCCGGGACGCAATGAGCAGTTCTTC. Its protein is CASSPPPGRNEQFF.

V and J are TRBV7-6 and TRBJ1-2; 8 bases are a match to TRBD1. Germline V gene data show CDR1 as SGHVS and CDR2 as FNYEAQ. Germline trimming cut 1 base from V and 4 bases from J; bases unmatched to any gene: 2. The CDR3 runs 14 residues. In nucleotides, the CDR3 is TGTGCCAGCAGCTTAGGGGACAGGACCTATGGCTACACCTTC. Protein: CASSLGDRTYGYTF.